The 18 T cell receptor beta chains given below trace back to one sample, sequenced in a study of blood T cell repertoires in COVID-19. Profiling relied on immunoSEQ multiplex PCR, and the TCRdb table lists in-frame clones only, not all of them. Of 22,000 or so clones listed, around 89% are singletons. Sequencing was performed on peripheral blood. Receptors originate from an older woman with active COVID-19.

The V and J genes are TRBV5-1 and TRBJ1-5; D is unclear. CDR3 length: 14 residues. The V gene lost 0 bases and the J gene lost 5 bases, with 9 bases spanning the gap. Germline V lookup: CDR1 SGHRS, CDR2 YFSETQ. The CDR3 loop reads CASSLETPDQPQHF. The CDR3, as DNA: TGCGCCAGCAGCTTGGAGACTCCCGATCAGCCCCAGCATTTT.

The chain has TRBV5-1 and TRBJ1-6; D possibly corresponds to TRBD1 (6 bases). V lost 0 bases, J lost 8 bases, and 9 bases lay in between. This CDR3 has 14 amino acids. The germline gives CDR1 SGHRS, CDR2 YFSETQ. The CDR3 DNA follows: TGCGCCAGCAGCTTGGAAGGGGGAGATTCACCCCTCCACTTT. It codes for CASSLEGGDSPLHF.

CDR3 nucleotides: TGTGCCAGCAGCCATTACAGGGGGTTGAACACTGAAGCTTTCTTT. Its protein product is CASSHYRGLNTEAFF. V is TRBV3-1 (or the pseudogene TRBV3-2) and J is TRBJ1-1, with 8 bases that match TRBD1. V lost 3 bases, J lost 0 bases, and 3 bases stayed unmatched. Germline V gene sequence: CDR1 LGHDT, CDR2 YNNKEL (reference sequence). The CDR3 is 15 amino acids.

CDR3 protein: CASSSGGAYNYGYTF. Written as DNA, the CDR3 is TGTGCCAGCAGTTCGGGGGGCGCCTACAACTATGGCTACACCTTC. This chain links TRBV6-6 with TRBJ1-2, with D possibly being TRBD1 (6 bases). The ends were cut back, 4 bases at V and 2 bases at J, with 14 bases in the middle. The V gene's germline CDR1 is MNHNY and CDR2 SVGAGI (reference sequence). The CDR3 is 15 amino acids.

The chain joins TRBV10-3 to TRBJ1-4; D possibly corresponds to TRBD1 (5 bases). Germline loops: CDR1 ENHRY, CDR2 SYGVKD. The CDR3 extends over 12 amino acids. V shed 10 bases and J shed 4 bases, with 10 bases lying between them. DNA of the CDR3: TGTGCCACCGGGACTTATAATGAAAAACTGTTTTTT. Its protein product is CATGTYNEKLFF.

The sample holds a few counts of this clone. DNA of the CDR3: TGTGCCAGCAGTGACTCGTTGGACTCAGCGAATGAGCAGTTCTTC. Translation gives CASSDSLDSANEQFF. The chain links TRBV6-4 to TRBJ2-1; weak D call: TRBD2 (5 bases). Germline loops: CDR1 MRHNA, CDR2 SNTAGT. The CDR3 sequence is 15 residues long. Trimming pared 0 bases from V and 7 bases from J, leaving 13 bases between.

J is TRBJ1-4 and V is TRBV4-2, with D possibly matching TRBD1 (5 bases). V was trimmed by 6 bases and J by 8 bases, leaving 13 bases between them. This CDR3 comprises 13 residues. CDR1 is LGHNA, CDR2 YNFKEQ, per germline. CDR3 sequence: CASRKDGGEKLFF. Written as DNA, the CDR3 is TGTGCCAGCAGAAAGGATGGGGGGGAAAAACTGTTTTTT.

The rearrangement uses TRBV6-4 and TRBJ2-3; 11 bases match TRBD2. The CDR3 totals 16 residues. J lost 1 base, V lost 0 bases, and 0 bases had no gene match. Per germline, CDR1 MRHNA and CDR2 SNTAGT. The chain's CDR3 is CASSDSSGGGTDTQYF. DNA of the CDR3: TGTGCCAGCAGTGACTCTAGCGGGGGGGGCACAGATACGCAGTATTTT.

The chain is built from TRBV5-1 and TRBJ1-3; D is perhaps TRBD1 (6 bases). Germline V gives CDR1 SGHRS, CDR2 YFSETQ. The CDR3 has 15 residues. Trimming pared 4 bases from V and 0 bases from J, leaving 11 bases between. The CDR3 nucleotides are TGCGCCAGCAGCCAGACAGGCGTCTCTGGAAACACCATATATTTT. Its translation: CASSQTGVSGNTIYF.

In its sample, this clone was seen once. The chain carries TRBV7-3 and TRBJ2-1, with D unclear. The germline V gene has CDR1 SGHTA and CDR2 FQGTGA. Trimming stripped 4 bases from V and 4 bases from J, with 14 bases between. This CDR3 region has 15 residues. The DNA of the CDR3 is TGTGCCAGCAGCTCAGCTTCGGCGGAGTACAATGAGCAGTTCTTC. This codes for CASSSASAEYNEQFF.

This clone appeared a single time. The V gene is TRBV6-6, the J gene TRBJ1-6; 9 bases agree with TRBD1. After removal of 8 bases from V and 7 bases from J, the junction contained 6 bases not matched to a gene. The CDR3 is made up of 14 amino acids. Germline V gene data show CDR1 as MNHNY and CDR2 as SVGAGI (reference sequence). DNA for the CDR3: TGTGCCAGCTGGGGACAGGGCCAGAATTCACCCCTCCACTTT. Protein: CASWGQGQNSPLHF.

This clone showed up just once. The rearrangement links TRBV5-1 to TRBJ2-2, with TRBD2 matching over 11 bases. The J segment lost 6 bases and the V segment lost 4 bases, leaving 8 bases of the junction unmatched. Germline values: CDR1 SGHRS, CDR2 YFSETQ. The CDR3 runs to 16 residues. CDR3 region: CASSRTSGGGSGELFF. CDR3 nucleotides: TGCGCCAGCAGCCGTACTAGCGGGGGTGGATCCGGGGAGCTGTTTTTT.

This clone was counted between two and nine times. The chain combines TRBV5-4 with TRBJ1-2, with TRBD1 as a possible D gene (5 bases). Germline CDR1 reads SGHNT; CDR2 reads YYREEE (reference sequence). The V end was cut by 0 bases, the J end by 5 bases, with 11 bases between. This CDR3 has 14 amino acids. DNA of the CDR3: TGTGCCAGCAGCTTGGCGGGGGTGGTGTATGGCTACACCTTC. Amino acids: CASSLAGVVYGYTF.

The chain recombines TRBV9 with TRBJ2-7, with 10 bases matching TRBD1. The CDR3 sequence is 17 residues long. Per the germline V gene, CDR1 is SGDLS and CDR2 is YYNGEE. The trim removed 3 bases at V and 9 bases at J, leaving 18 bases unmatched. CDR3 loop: CASSAPWKGQGYCGQYF. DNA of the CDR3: TGTGCCAGCAGCGCCCCGTGGAAGGGACAGGGGTACTGTGGGCAGTACTTC.

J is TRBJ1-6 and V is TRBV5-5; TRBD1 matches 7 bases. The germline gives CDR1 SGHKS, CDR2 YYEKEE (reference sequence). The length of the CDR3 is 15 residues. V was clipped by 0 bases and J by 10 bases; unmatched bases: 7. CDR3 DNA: TGTGCCAGCAGCTTGGGGGACAGAACCTACTCACCCCTCCACTTT. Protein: CASSLGDRTYSPLHF.

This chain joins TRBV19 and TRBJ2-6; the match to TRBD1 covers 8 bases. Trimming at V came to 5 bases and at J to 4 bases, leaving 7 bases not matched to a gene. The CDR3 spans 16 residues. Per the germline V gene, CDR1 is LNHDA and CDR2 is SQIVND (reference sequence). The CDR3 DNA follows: TGTGCCAGTAGTGGACAGGGTTTGGCGGGGGCCAACGTCCTGACTTTC. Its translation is CASSGQGLAGANVLTF. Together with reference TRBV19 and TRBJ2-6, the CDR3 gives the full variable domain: DGGITQSPKYLFRKEGQNVTLSCEQNLNHDAMYWYRQDPGQGLRLIYYSQIVNDFQKGDIAEGYSVSREKKESFPLTVTSAQKNPTAFYLCASSGQGLAGANVLTFGAGSRLTVL.

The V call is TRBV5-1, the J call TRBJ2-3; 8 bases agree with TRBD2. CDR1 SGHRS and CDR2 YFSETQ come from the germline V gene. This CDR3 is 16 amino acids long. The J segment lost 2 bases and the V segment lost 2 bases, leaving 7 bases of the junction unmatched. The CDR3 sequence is CASSLLGGGITDTQYF. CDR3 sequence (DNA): TGCGCCAGCAGCTTACTTGGCGGGGGGATCACAGATACGCAGTATTTT.

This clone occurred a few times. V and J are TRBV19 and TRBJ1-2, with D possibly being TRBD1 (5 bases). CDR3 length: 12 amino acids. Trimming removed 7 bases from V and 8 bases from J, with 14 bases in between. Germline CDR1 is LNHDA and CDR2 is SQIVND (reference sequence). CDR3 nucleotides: TGTGCCAGTACTGGGGACTTCCGAGGCTACACCTTC. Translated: CASTGDFRGYTF.